This TCR beta chain was identified in a study of T cells in localized non-small cell lung cancer. General study points: Uninvolved adjacent lung had more T cell clonality than any other tissue, topping tumor. In adjacent lung, a median around 57 of the top 100 tumor clones were found. Heterogeneity cannot be ruled out, as sequencing used one tumor region only. Elevated blood T cell density was associated with longer overall survival.

Generated by immunoSEQ multiplex PCR, the TCRdb table keeps only in-frame clones and is missing some. The table lists some 37,000 clones, around 90% of them singletons. About this clone itself: Its antigen is as yet unknown.

CDR1 is KGHSH, CDR2 LQKENI, per germline. Trimming shortened V by 2 bases and J by 5 bases, and 7 bases separated the two germline ends. The CDR3 runs 12 residues. This receptor was obtained from a woman aged 35-75 years with stage I lung adenocarcinoma. The chain combines TRBV18 with TRBJ2-7, with D possibly matching TRBD1 (5 bases). The source was peripheral blood, collected before any cancer treatment. Here the CDR3 reads CASSPAGNEQYF. In nucleotides, the CDR3 is TGTGCCAGCTCACCAGCAGGGAACGAGCAGTACTTC.